This TCR beta chain stems from a study of type 1 and type 2 diabetes patients. This clonotype was detected only a few times. This CDR3 is built from 11 residues. Germline V CDR1 and CDR2: DFQATT, SNEGSKA (reference sequence). V gave up 0 bases and J gave up 5 bases, with 4 bases separating them. The PCR template was genomic DNA. The TCR beta CDR3 region was amplified using 30 forward and 13 reverse primers. TCRdb re-called the multiplex PCR reads through MiXCR, storing one row per CDR3 protein. The sample shows 280,000 or so distinct CDR3 sequences, around 47% of them seen only once. V and J are TRBV20-1 and TRBJ1-2; the D is unclear. The TCR originated in a man younger than 35 with type 2 diabetes. The sample taken for sequencing was peripheral blood mononuclear cells (PBMCs). CDR3 residues: CSAREVYGYTF. The CDR3 DNA reads TGCAGTGCTAGAGAGGTTTATGGCTACACCTTC.